This TCR beta chain emerged from a study of blood T cell repertoires in COVID-19. Study overall: Collection of acute and convalescent COVID-19 samples took place in the United States, Italy and Spain. Nucleic acid was either cDNA or gDNA, and it came from T cells, B-cell-depleted T cells, or PBMCs.

The CDR3 is 12 residues long. The V end was cut by 1 base, the J end by 5 bases, with 6 bases between. Germline CDR1 SGHTS, CDR2 YDEGEE. Per the study methods: From reference gene primer amplification, estimates of nucleated cell counts were derived. Sequencing used immunoSEQ multiplex PCR; TCRdb keeps in-frame clones, though not all of them. V and J calls plus clone size are reproduced from that table; the DNA served to infer D and trimming. The repertoire consists of around 80,000 clones, with over 75% occurring once and the leading ten covering roughly 12%. The TCR comes from a man older than 75 with acute or convalescent COVID-19. Sequenced material: peripheral blood. The J gene is TRBJ1-2, the V gene TRBV5-8; D is unresolved. CDR3 loop: CASSLPLYGYTF. In DNA form, the CDR3 reads TGTGCCAGCAGCTTGCCCCTGTATGGCTACACCTTC.